This passage covers 24 T cell receptor beta chains from one sample sequenced in a study of neurological immune-mediated disorders. TCRdb called the 5' RACE reads again in MiXCR, with one record for every CDR3 protein. The sample includes approximately 80,000 distinct CDR3 sequences, 5% to 6.5% of them seen just once. The time point here: longitudinal time-point 2. The sequencing sample was made of PBMCs. These receptors were taken from a woman aged 60-70 years with multiple sclerosis.

This clonotype was counted many times. V gene TRBV20-1 combines with J gene TRBJ1-4; D is possibly TRBD1 (6 bases). CDR1 and CDR2 (germline): DFQATT, SNEGSKA (reference sequence). The CDR3 covers 14 residues. V was trimmed by 0 bases and J by 8 bases, leaving 13 bases between them. The CDR3 protein is CSARDLTGWEKLFF. The CDR3 coding sequence is TGCAGTGCTAGAGATCTCACAGGGTGGGAAAAACTGTTTTTT.

This clonotype has at least ten counts. The chain carries TRBV5-1 and TRBJ1-1; D remains unclear. Germline CDR1 SGHRS, CDR2 YFSETQ. The CDR3 has 14 residues. The germline V and J ends were trimmed by 3 bases and 9 bases, with 18 bases remaining between them. CDR3 residues: CASSSNAGVPQAFF. Here the CDR3 DNA reads TGCGCCAGCAGCTCCAACGCGGGTGTCCCCCAAGCTTTCTTT.

This clonotype was counted many times. V is TRBV28 and J is TRBJ2-5; 10 positions match TRBD2. Germline CDR1 and CDR2: MDHEN and SYDVKM. The CDR3 has 13 residues. The junction had 6 bases not matched to a gene; V was cut back by 8 bases and J by 6 bases. The CDR3 DNA is TGTGCCAGCGAGCTAGCGGGGGTAAAGACCCAGTACTTC. It codes for CASELAGVKTQYF.

This clonotype was counted a few times. The gene calls are TRBV27 and TRBJ1-2, with 12 bases matching TRBD1. CDR1 is MNHEY, CDR2 SMNVEV, per germline (reference sequence). V lost 6 bases, J lost 13 bases, and 9 bases stayed unmatched. The CDR3 is made up of 13 amino acids. The CDR3 is CASSAGTGGASTF. The CDR3 DNA reads as TGTGCCAGCAGCGCCGGGACAGGGGGCGCAAGCACCTTC.

The sample holds many counts of this clonotype. The chain couples TRBV4-2 to TRBJ2-1, with D perhaps TRBD1 (5 bases). V was clipped by 0 bases and J by 6 bases, with 9 bases between them. The germline V gene encodes CDR1 LGHNA and CDR2 YNFKEQ. CDR3 length equals 14 residues. The CDR3 DNA follows: TGTGCCAGCAGCCAAGATAGGGGATCCAATGAGCAGTTCTTC. Its protein is CASSQDRGSNEQFF.

This clonotype showed up many times. The chain is built from TRBV20-1 and TRBJ1-2; 7 bases line up with TRBD1. Germline values: CDR1 DFQATT, CDR2 SNEGSKA (reference sequence). The CDR3 has 13 amino acids. The V segment lost 1 base and the J segment 7 bases; nucleotides outside the gene matches: 6. CDR3 nucleotides: TGCAGTGCTAGAGTCACAGGGGTTGGTGGCTACACCTTC. Translation gives CSARVTGVGGYTF.

This chain links TRBV5-6 with TRBJ1-3; TRBD1 matches at 12 bases. J lost 2 bases, V lost 4 bases, and 16 bases had no gene match. There are 20 residues in the CDR3. Germline V gene lookup returns CDR1 SGHDT and CDR2 YYEEEE. CDR3 loop: CASSVVPGTGGAPPGNTIYF. The CDR3 nucleotides read TGTGCCAGCAGCGTGGTTCCCGGGACAGGGGGCGCCCCCCCTGGAAACACCATATATTTT.

This clonotype was seen ten or more times. J is TRBJ1-2 and V is TRBV20-1; tentatively, D is TRBD1 (6 bases). V was pared by 4 bases and J by 4 bases, with 10 bases between. In germline, CDR1 is DFQATT, CDR2 SNEGSKA (reference sequence). This CDR3 region has 12 residues. The CDR3 nucleotides read TGCAGTGCTACGGACAGAGTCTATGGCTACACCTTC. Encoded protein: CSATDRVYGYTF.

The table lists this clonotype with many counts. The J gene is TRBJ2-7, the V gene TRBV20-1; 7 bases map to TRBD1. V was clipped by 3 bases and J by 4 bases; unmatched bases: 9. CDR1 DFQATT and CDR2 SNEGSKA come from the germline V gene (reference sequence). CDR3 length: 14 residues. This chain's CDR3 is CSASPGQPRYEQYF. CDR3 nucleotides: TGCAGTGCTAGCCCGGGACAGCCACGTTACGAGCAGTACTTC.

In this sample, this clonotype turned up many times. The chain links TRBV3-1 to TRBJ2-7; no firm D call. CDR1 is LGHDT, CDR2 YNNKEL, per germline (reference sequence). V was trimmed by 4 bases and J by 0 bases, leaving 7 bases between them. The CDR3 contains 13 residues. DNA for the CDR3: TGTGCCAGCAGCCGTGACGGCTCCTACGAGCAGTACTTC. As protein: CASSRDGSYEQYF.

This clonotype was detected ten times or more. This chain joins TRBV5-8 and TRBJ1-4; D is unclear. V lost 0 bases to trimming and J lost 5 bases, with 8 bases between them. Germline V CDR1 and CDR2: SGHTS, YDEGEE. CDR3 length equals 14 residues. The CDR3 protein is CASSLVGLNEKLFF. CDR3 in DNA: TGTGCCAGCAGCTTGGTCGGGTTAAATGAAAAACTGTTTTTT.

This clonotype came up many times. V is TRBV9 and J is TRBJ1-2; the D gene is possibly TRBD1 (5 bases). The germline V gene has CDR1 SGDLS and CDR2 YYNGEE. CDR3 length equals 12 residues. The germline V and J ends were trimmed by 3 bases and 7 bases, with 10 bases remaining between them. The CDR3 sequence: CASSGGVAGYTF. In DNA, the CDR3 is TGTGCCAGCAGCGGAGGGGTGGCTGGCTACACCTTC.

This clonotype has a count of ten or more. V gene TRBV11-3 combines with J gene TRBJ2-7, with D perhaps matching TRBD2 (6 bases). Trimming left V 4 bases short and J 5 bases short, with 15 bases between. The CDR3 covers 14 residues. Germline CDR1 is SGHNT and CDR2 is YENEEA. CDR3 loop: CASSSWDSPHEQYF. The CDR3 DNA follows: TGTGCCAGCAGCTCCTGGGACTCCCCTCACGAGCAGTACTTC.

This clonotype has ten or more counts. V and J are TRBV5-6 and TRBJ1-2; D unresolved. Germline CDR1 reads SGHDT; CDR2 reads YYEEEE. CDR3 length equals 13 residues. Trimming stripped 2 bases from V and 0 bases from J, with 5 bases between. The CDR3 is CASSFLTNYGYTF. CDR3 sequence (DNA): TGTGCCAGCAGCTTTTTGACTAACTATGGCTACACCTTC.

This clonotype came up many times. The chain uses TRBV4-2 and TRBJ2-7; maybe TRBD2 (7 bases). Per germline, CDR1 LGHNA and CDR2 YNFKEQ. The V end was cut by 1 base, the J end by 5 bases, with 15 bases between. CDR3 length: 15 amino acids. This chain's CDR3 is CASSQVGGGQHEQYF. Written as DNA, the CDR3 is TGTGCCAGCAGCCAAGTGGGCGGGGGCCAACACGAGCAGTACTTC.

This clonotype was detected ten times or more. The chain carries TRBV10-3 and TRBJ1-5; the match to TRBD1 covers 8 bases. V was clipped by 8 bases and J by 3 bases; unmatched bases: 6. The germline V gene has CDR1 ENHRY and CDR2 SYGVKD. The CDR3 contains 14 residues. CDR3 region: CAIQSQGDNQPQHF. In DNA form, the CDR3 reads TGTGCCATCCAGTCACAGGGGGACAATCAGCCCCAGCATTTT.

This clonotype was detected many times. DNA of the CDR3: TGCGCCAGCAGCTCCACAGGTCTCGAGCAGTACTTC. It codes for CASSSTGLEQYF. The chain recombines TRBV5-1 with TRBJ2-7, with D maybe TRBD1 (5 bases). The CDR3 is 12 residues long. V shed 3 bases and J shed 6 bases, with 10 bases lying between them. CDR1 SGHRS and CDR2 YFSETQ come from the germline V gene.

This clonotype was seen many times. The V and J genes are TRBV9 and TRBJ1-5; a weak D match, TRBD1 (5 bases). Between the trimmed V and J ends, which lost 5 bases and 5 bases, there was a span of 14 bases. The CDR3 has 14 residues. Germline assignment: CDR1 SGDLS and CDR2 YYNGEE. The CDR3 region has the DNA TGTGCCAGCAGTAGCCGGGACGGGCATCAGCCCCAGCATTTT. Its translation is CASSSRDGHQPQHF.

This clonotype came up a few times. This chain joins TRBV7-6 and TRBJ2-1; either TRBD1 or TRBD2 may fit D (6 bases each). This CDR3 comprises 15 residues. Trimming stripped 5 bases from V and 8 bases from J, with 19 bases between. Germline lookup yields CDR1 SGHVS and CDR2 FNYEAQ. Here the CDR3 DNA reads TGTGCCAGCAGCCCCGGGAGCAGGGGAACGGATGAGCAGTTCTTC. It encodes CASSPGSRGTDEQFF.

The table lists this clonotype with many counts. The chain joins TRBV11-2 to TRBJ1-1, with D hard to call. Germline values: CDR1 SGHAT, CDR2 FQNNGV. V lost 3 bases and J 7 bases, leaving 6 bases between the germline ends. This CDR3 contains 11 residues. CDR3 residues: CASSLGFEAFF. CDR3 in DNA: TGTGCCAGCAGCTTGGGGTTTGAAGCTTTCTTT.

There are many counts of this clonotype. V is TRBV6-5 and J is TRBJ1-3, with TRBD1 as a possible D gene (5 bases). This CDR3 is 16 amino acids long. Trimming took 4 bases from V and 0 from J, leaving 13 bases between them. Germline loops: CDR1 MNHEY, CDR2 SVGAGI. CDR3 region: CASSLAGPRSGNTIYF. CDR3 coding DNA: TGTGCCAGCAGTTTAGCGGGACCGCGCTCTGGAAACACCATATATTTT.

This clonotype is classed as medium-sized. This chain connects TRBV20-1 to TRBJ1-2; tentative D call: TRBD1 (5 bases). V was pared by 1 base and J by 11 bases, with 14 bases between. Germline CDR1 reads DFQATT; CDR2 reads SNEGSKA (reference sequence). There are 12 residues in the CDR3. CDR3 bases: TGCAGTGCTAGAGTGGGCCCGGGGGGTTACACCTTC. It yields the protein CSARVGPGGYTF.

The sample holds many counts of this clonotype. The chain has TRBV7-9 and TRBJ1-1; tentatively, D is TRBD1 (6 bases). Deletions cut 7 bases from V and 11 bases from J, with 23 bases between. The CDR3 spans 14 residues. Germline CDR1 SEHNR, CDR2 FQNEAQ (reference sequence). The CDR3 nucleotides are TGTGCCAGCACATTATCCCCGGGGGGGGGCGACGCTTTCTTT. Amino acid sequence: CASTLSPGGGDAFF.

This clonotype appeared many times. The chain couples TRBV15 to TRBJ2-3, with D hard to call. This CDR3 has 14 amino acids. The ends were cut back, 3 bases at V and 6 bases at J, with 13 bases in the middle. The V gene's germline CDR1 is LNHNV and CDR2 YYDKDF (reference sequence). CDR3 sequence: CATSRWTRGDTQYF. The CDR3 nucleotides read TGTGCCACCAGCAGGTGGACCCGTGGGGATACGCAGTATTTT.